This TCR beta chain was sequenced in a study of blood T cells in healthy people across ages. Whole-study findings and limits: When set beside aged donors, long-lived donors presented more naive CD4+ cells and higher diversity. Per million T cells, TCR beta diversity dropped about linearly as age rose. Naive T cell percentage strongly correlated with TCR beta diversity.

With regard to this clonotype: The target antigen is unknown.

Primers used in a second PCR of roughly 6 to 11 cycles were a sample-barcoded 5' primer and a J-beta primer mix. TCRdb passed the 5' RACE reads through MiXCR, listing each CDR3 protein once. The table includes more than 700,000 distinct CDR3 sequences, 53% detected once. The CDR3 extends over 13 amino acids. Per sample, at least 6 micrograms of total RNA were extracted. The TCR comes from a man older than 75 in good health. Sequenced input: blood. V is TRBV12-3 or TRBV12-4 and J is TRBJ2-4; no clear D. The J call may be wrong; the DNA end is better matched by TRBJ2-5. The chain's CDR3 is CASSLWVQETQYF. In DNA, the CDR3 is TGTGCCAGCAGTTTATGGGTTCAAGAGACCCAGTACTTC.